This T cell receptor beta chain was identified in a study of Ad26.COV2.S vaccination and SARS-CoV-2 variants. Overall study: Administration of Ad26.COV2.S was intramuscular, either once or twice 56 days apart.

The data were produced by immunoSEQ multiplex PCR, yet TCRdb's version contains in-frame clones alone and is incomplete. The data show about 480,000 clones, with 87% seen just once and roughly 13% held by the top ten. To note about this clone: Its antigen is not identified.

Treatment given: about 20 received Ad26.COV2.S at low or high dose, single or two shots; 5 received placebo; per-sample allocation not given. Sampling occurred on day 63 after the first vaccine or placebo injection. Study outcomes and limitations: It was reported that spike-specific CD8+ and CD4+ T cell responses were substantially broad after vaccination. Recipients given vaccine exceeded placebo recipients in spike-specific TCR breadth.

V gave up 6 bases and J gave up 4 bases; unmatched junction bases: 11. Per germline, CDR1 MDHEN and CDR2 SYDVKM. The CDR3 has 16 residues. The V call is TRBV28, the J call TRBJ2-3, with 9 bases identical to TRBD2. The material was peripheral blood, obtained in a trial of Ad26.COV2.S vaccine versus placebo. The TCR was taken from a person between 18 and 60 years old who received the Ad26.COV2.S COVID-19 vaccine or a placebo. Written as DNA, the CDR3 is TGTGCCAGCAGAACAGAGAGGCTAGCGGGACCAGATACGCAGTATTTT. This gives the protein CASRTERLAGPDTQYF.